The clone carrying this T cell receptor beta chain was seen more than once but under ten times. The antigen is unknown. The sample comes from a study of T cell responses to AZD1222 COVID-19 vaccine. Whole-study context: Second-dose groups at about 4 or about 12 weeks were pooled.

Between the trimmed V and J ends, which lost 3 bases and 3 bases, there was a span of 23 bases. The length of the CDR3 is 17 residues. Looked up from germline, CDR1 is GTSNPN and CDR2 is SVGIG (reference sequence). Overall study results and limits: Donors, mostly white British, included more females; clonal diversity was possibly underestimated. Seropositive at baseline were only a handful of AZD1222 recipients. Receipt of two AZD1222 doses was followed by a rise in Spike-specific TCR breadth and depth.

Only in-frame clones appear in the TCRdb table, and some are missing; sequencing was by immunoSEQ multiplex PCR. The data hold some 170,000 clones, with 85% to 90% observed a single time. The material was peripheral blood, obtained on day 0 of AZD1222 vaccination. The chain uses TRBV30 and TRBJ1-2; unclear D gene. The TCR originated in an adult in good health. The CDR3 DNA follows: TGTGCCTGGAGCGCGGGTTGGGCTCAGCAGGCGGACTATGGCTACACCTTC. Protein sequence: CAWSAGWAQQADYGYTF.